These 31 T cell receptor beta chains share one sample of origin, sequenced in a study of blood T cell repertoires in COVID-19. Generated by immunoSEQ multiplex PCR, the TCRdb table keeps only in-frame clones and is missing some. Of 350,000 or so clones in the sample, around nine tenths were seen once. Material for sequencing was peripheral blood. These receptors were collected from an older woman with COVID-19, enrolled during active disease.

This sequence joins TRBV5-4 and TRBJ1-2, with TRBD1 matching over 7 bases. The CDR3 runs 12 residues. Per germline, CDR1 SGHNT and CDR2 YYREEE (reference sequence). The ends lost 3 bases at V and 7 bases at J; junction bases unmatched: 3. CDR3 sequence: CASSYDRAGYTF. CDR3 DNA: TGTGCCAGCAGCTATGACAGGGCTGGCTACACCTTC.

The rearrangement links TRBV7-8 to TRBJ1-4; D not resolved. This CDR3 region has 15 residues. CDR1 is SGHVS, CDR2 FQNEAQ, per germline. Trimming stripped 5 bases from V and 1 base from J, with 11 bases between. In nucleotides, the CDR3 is TGTGCCAGCAGCGGGCGTGGCGTAACTAATGAAAAACTGTTTTTT. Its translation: CASSGRGVTNEKLFF.

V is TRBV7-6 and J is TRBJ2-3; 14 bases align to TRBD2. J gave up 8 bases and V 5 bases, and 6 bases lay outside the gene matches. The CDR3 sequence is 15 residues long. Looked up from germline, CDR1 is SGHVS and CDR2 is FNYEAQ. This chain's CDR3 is CASSATSGGAGTQYF. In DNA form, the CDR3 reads TGTGCCAGCAGCGCGACTAGCGGGGGGGCGGGTACGCAGTATTTT.

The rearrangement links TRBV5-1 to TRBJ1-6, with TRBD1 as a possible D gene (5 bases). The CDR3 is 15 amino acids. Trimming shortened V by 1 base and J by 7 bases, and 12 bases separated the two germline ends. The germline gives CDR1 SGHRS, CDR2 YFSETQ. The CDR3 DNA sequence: TGCGCCAGCAGCTTGAATCGACAGATAAATTCACCCCTCCACTTT. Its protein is CASSLNRQINSPLHF.

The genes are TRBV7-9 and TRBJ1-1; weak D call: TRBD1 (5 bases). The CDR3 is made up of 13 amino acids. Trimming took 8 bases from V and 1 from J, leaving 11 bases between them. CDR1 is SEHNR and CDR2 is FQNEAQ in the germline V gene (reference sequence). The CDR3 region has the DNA TGTGCCAGCGCGGGGGAATCGAACACTGAAGCTTTCTTT. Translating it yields CASAGESNTEAFF. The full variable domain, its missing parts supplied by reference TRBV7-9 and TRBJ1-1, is DTGVSQNPRHKITKRGQNVTFRCDPISEHNRLYWYRQTLGQGPEFLTYFQNEAQLEKSRLLSDRFSAERPKGSFSTLEIQRTEQGDSAMYLCASAGESNTEAFFGQGTRLTVV.

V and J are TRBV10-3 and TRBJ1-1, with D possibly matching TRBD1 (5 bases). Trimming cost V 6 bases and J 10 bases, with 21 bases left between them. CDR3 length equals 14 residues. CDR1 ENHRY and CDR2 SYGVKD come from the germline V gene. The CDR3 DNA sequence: TGTGCCATCAGCGATAGACAGCCCGTTAGGGGAGCTTTCTTT. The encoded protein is CAISDRQPVRGAFF.

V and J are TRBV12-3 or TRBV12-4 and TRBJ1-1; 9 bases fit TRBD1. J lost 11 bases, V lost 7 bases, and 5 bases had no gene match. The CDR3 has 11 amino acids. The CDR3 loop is CASILQGAAFF. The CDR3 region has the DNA TGTGCCAGCATACTACAGGGGGCTGCTTTCTTT.

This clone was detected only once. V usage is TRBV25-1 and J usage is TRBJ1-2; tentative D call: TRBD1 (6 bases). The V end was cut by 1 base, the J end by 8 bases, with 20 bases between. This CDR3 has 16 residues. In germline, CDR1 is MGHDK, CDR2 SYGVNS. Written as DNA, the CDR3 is TGTGCCAGCAGTGAATGGGGTAGGGGGAGATGGGACGGCTACACCTTC. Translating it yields CASSEWGRGRWDGYTF.

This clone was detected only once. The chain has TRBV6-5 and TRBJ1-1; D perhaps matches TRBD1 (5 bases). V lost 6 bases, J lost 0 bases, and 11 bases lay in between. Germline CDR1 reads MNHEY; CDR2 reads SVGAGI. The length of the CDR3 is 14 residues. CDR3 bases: TGTGCCAGCAGCGCGACAGTTATGAACACTGAAGCTTTCTTT. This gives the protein CASSATVMNTEAFF.

The CDR3 DNA reads as TGCGCCAGCAGCCACGGCGGGGGGGCTATGAATGAGCAGTTCTTC. It encodes CASSHGGGAMNEQFF. The chain has TRBV4-1 and TRBJ2-1; 9 bases align to TRBD2. CDR3 size: 15 residues. Trimming took 3 bases from V and 7 from J; bases not matched to a gene: 7. Per germline, CDR1 MGHRA and CDR2 YSYEKL.

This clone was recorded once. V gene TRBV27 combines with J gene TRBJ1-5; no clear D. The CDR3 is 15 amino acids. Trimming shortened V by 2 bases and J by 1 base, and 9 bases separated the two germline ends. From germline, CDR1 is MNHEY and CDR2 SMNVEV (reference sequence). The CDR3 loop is CASSLRQRSNQPQHF. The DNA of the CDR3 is TGTGCCAGCAGTTTAAGGCAGAGGAGCAATCAGCCCCAGCATTTT.

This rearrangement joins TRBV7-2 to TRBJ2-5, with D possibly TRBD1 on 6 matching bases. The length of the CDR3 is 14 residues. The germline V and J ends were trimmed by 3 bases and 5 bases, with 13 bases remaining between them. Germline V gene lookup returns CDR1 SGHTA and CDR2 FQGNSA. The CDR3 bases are TGTGCCAGCAGCTTTAACAGGGTCGAGGAGACCCAGTACTTC. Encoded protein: CASSFNRVEETQYF. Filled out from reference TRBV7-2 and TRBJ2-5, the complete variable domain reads GAGVSQSPSNKVTEKGKDVELRCDPISGHTALYWYRQSLGQGLEFLIYFQGNSAPDKSGLPSDRFSAERTGGSVSTLTIQRTQQEDSAVYLCASSFNRVEETQYFGPGTRLLVL.

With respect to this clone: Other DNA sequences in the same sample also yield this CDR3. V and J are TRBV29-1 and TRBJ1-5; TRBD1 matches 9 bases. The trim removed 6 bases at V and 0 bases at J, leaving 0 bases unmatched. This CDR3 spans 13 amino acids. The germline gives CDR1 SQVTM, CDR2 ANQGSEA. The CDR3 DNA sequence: TGCAGCGTGGGACAGGGTAGCAATCAGCCCCAGCATTTT. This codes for CSVGQGSNQPQHF. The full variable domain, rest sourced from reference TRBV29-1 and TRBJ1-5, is SAVISQKPSRDICQRGTSLTIQCQVDSQVTMMFWYRQQPGQSLTLIATANQGSEATYESGFVIDKFPISRPNLTFSTLTVSNMSPEDSSIYLCSVGQGSNQPQHFGDGTRLSIL.

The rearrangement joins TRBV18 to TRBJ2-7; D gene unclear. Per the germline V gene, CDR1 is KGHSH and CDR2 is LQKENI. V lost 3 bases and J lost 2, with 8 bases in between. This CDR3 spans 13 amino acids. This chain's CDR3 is CASSPHDTYEQYF. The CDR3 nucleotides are TGTGCCAGCTCACCCCACGACACCTACGAGCAGTACTTC.

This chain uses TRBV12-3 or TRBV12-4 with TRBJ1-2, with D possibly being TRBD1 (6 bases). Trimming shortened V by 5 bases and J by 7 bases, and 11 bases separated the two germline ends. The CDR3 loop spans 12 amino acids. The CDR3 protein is CASSVTGSGYTF. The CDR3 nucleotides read TGTGCCAGCAGTGTAACAGGGAGTGGCTACACCTTC.

In nucleotides, the CDR3 is TGTGCCTGGAGTGTACTGGCAGGGGGCGGAGGAGGCAATCAGCCCCAGCATTTT. It yields the protein CAWSVLAGGGGGNQPQHF. The chain is built from TRBV30 and TRBJ1-5, with 8 positions matching TRBD1. After removal of 0 bases from V and 2 bases from J, the junction contained 12 bases not matched to a gene. The CDR3 consists of 18 residues. Germline assignment: CDR1 GTSNPN and CDR2 SVGIG (reference sequence).

CDR3 nucleotide sequence: TGTGCCAGCAGTACGAGGGGGGGCGTGGGCACTGAAGCTTTCTTT. Translating gives CASSTRGGVGTEAFF. The chain joins TRBV27 to TRBJ1-1; the D gene is possibly TRBD1 (6 bases). The CDR3 covers 15 residues. Trimming left V 5 bases short and J 4 bases short, with 17 bases between. CDR1 and CDR2 (germline): MNHEY, SMNVEV (reference sequence).

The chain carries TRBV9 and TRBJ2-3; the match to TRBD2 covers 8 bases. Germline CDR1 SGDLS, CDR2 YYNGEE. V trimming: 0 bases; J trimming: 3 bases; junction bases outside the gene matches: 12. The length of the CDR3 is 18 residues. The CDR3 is CASSVEGFAGGVTDTQYF. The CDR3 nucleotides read TGTGCCAGCAGCGTAGAGGGTTTTGCGGGGGGTGTGACAGATACGCAGTATTTT.

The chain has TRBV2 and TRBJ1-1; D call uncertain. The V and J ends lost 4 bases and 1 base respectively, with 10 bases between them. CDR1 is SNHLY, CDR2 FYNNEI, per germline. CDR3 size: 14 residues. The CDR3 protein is CASSAGVQNTEAFF. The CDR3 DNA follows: TGTGCCAGCAGTGCCGGGGTTCAGAACACTGAAGCTTTCTTT.

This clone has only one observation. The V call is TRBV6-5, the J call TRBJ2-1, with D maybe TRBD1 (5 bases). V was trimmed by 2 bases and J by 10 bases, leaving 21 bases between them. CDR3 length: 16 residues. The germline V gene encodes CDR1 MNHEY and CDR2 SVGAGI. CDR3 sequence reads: CASSYPFQNGRTEQFF. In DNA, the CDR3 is TGTGCCAGCAGTTACCCGTTCCAAAACGGGCGGACAGAGCAGTTCTTC.

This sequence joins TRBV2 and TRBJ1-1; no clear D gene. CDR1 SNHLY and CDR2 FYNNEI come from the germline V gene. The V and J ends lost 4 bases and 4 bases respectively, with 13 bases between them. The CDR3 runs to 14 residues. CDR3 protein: CASSVEGLGTEAFF. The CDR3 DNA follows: TGTGCCAGCAGTGTCGAGGGATTGGGCACTGAAGCTTTCTTT.

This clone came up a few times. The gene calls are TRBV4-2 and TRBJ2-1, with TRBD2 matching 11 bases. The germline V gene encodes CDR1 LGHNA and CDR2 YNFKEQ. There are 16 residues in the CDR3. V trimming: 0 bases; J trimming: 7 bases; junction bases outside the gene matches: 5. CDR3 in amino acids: CASSQDTSGGGNEQFF. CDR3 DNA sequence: TGTGCCAGCAGCCAAGATACTAGCGGGGGTGGTAATGAGCAGTTCTTC.

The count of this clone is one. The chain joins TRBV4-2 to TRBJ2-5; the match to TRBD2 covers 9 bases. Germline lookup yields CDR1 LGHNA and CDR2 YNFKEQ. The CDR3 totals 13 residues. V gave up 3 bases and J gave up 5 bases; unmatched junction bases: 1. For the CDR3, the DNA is TGTGCCAGCAGCCAGGCGGGAGGGGAGACCCAGTACTTC. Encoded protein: CASSQAGGETQYF.

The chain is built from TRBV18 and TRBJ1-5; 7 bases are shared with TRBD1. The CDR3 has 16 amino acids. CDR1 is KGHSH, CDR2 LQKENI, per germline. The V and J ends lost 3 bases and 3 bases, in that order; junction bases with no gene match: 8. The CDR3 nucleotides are TGTGCCAGCTCACCCTGGGGGACAGTGAACAATCAGCCCCAGCATTTT. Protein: CASSPWGTVNNQPQHF.

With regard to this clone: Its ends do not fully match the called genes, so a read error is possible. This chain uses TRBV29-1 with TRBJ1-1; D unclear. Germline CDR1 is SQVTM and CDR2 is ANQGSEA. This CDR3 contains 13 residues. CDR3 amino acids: CSGELRPNTEAFF. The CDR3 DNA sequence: TGCAGCGGTGAACTCAGGCCGAACACTGAAGCTTTCTTT.

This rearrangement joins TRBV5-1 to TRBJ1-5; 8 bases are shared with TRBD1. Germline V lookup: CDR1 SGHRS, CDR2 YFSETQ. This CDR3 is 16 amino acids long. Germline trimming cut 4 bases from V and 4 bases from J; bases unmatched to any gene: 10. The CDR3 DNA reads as TGCGCCAGCAGCGCCGGGACAGGTCTTAATAATCAGCCCCAGCATTTT. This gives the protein CASSAGTGLNNQPQHF.

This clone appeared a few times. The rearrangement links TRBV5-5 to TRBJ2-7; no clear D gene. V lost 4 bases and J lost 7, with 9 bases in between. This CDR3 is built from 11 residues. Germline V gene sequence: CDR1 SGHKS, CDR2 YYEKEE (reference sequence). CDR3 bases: TGTGCCAGCAGCCAGAATTGGGAGCAGTACTTC. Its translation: CASSQNWEQYF.

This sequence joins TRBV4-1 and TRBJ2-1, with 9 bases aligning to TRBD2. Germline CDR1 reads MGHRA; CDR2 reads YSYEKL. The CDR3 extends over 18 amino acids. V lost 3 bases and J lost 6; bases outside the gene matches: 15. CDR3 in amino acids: CASSQVPLSGGPSNEQFF. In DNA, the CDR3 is TGCGCCAGCAGCCAGGTCCCCCTGAGCGGGGGGCCTTCCAATGAGCAGTTCTTC.

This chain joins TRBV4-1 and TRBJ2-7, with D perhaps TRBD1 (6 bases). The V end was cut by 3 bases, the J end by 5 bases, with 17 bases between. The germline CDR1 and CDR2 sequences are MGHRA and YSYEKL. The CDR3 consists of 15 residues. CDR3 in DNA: TGCGCCAGCAGCCATTTTACAGGGTCGGCCAACGAGCAGTACTTC. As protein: CASSHFTGSANEQYF.

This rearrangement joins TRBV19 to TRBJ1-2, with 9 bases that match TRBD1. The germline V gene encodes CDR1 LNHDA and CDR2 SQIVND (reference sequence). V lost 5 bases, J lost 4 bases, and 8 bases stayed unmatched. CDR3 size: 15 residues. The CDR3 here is CASSGQGKGAYGYTF. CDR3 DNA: TGTGCCAGTAGTGGACAGGGGAAAGGCGCCTATGGCTACACCTTC.

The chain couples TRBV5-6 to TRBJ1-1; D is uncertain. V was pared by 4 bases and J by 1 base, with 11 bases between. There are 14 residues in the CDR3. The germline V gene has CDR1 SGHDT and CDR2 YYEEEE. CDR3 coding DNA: TGTGCCAGCAGCCTGTTTTCTTGGAACACTGAAGCTTTCTTT. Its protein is CASSLFSWNTEAFF. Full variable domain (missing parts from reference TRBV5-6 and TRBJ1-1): DAGVTQSPTHLIKTRGQQVTLRCSPKSGHDTVSWYQQALGQGPQFIFQYYEEEERQRGNFPDRFSGHQFPNYSSELNVNALLLGDSALYLCASSLFSWNTEAFFGQGTRLTVV.